This TCR beta chain emerged from a study of T cell responses to AZD1222 COVID-19 vaccine. Study background: Second-dose intervals of approximately 4 or approximately 12 weeks were pooled.

Worth noting for this clone: Its cognate antigen is unknown.

Clones were read by immunoSEQ multiplex PCR, and TCRdb kept only the in-frame ones, dropping some. The table includes about 130,000 clones, around 87% detected once. V lost 5 bases and J lost 3; bases outside the gene matches: 12. Germline V gene data show CDR1 as LNHNV and CDR2 as YYDKDF (reference sequence). This CDR3 is built from 16 residues. Study-level findings and limits: Mostly white British, mostly female donors; authors suggested clonal diversity may be underestimated.

This sequence was found in an adult in good health. Here the sequenced sample was peripheral blood, taken on day 0 of AZD1222 vaccination. The rearrangement joins TRBV15 to TRBJ2-5; 7 bases map to TRBD2. This CDR3 reads CATSGREINGKETQYF. The DNA of the CDR3 is TGTGCCACCAGCGGGCGGGAGATTAATGGGAAAGAGACCCAGTACTTC.